Below, 16 T cell receptor beta chains from the same sample are listed, as sequenced in a study of OX40 agonist ivuxolimab in advanced cancers. The data were produced by immunoSEQ multiplex PCR, yet TCRdb's version contains in-frame clones alone and is incomplete. This repertoire shows 55,000 to 85,000 clones, just over 85% found once; its top ten account for more than 2.5%. The specimen was CD4+ or CD8+ T cells sorted from blood, collected in a trial of the OX40 agonist ivuxolimab. The origin of the receptors is an adult with an advanced solid tumor such as melanoma, head and neck, liver or kidney cancer.

The chain has TRBV5-1 and TRBJ1-4; 9 nucleotides line up with TRBD1. V gave up 7 bases and J gave up 4 bases; unmatched junction bases: 2. The CDR3 has 13 residues. CDR1 is SGHRS, CDR2 YFSETQ, per germline. CDR3 nucleotide sequence: TGCGCCAGCTCGACAGGGGGTAATGAAAAACTGTTTTTT. Amino acid sequence: CASSTGGNEKLFF.

V usage is TRBV15 and J usage is TRBJ1-1; D is perhaps TRBD1 (5 bases). Per germline, CDR1 LNHNV and CDR2 YYDKDF (reference sequence). This CDR3 region has 12 residues. V shed 3 bases and J shed 4 bases, with 6 bases lying between them. CDR3 region: CATSRGGTEAFF. The CDR3, as DNA: TGTGCCACCAGCAGGGGGGGCACTGAAGCTTTCTTT.

V gene TRBV7-2 combines with J gene TRBJ1-4; D possibly corresponds to TRBD1 (5 bases). V lost 2 bases, J lost 8 bases, and 12 bases lay in between. This CDR3 spans 14 amino acids. The germline V gene has CDR1 SGHTA and CDR2 FQGNSA. The CDR3 spells CASSLPLQAEKLFF. DNA for the CDR3: TGTGCCAGCAGCTTACCCTTACAGGCAGAAAAACTGTTTTTT.

The genes are TRBV4-1 and TRBJ2-5; 10 positions agree with TRBD2. Germline V gene sequence: CDR1 MGHRA, CDR2 YSYEKL. This CDR3 spans 16 amino acids. The J segment lost 5 bases and the V segment lost 5 bases, leaving 11 bases of the junction unmatched. The CDR3 loop reads CASSGRQRGGEETQYF. The CDR3 region has the DNA TGCGCCAGCAGCGGACGGCAGCGGGGGGGGGAGGAGACCCAGTACTTC.

This chain uses TRBV28 with TRBJ1-1; unclear D gene. CDR1 and CDR2 from the germline V gene are MDHEN and SYDVKM. V shed 0 bases and J shed 4 bases, with 15 bases lying between them. This CDR3 region has 16 residues. CDR3 DNA sequence: TGTGCCAGCAGTTTATGGAGGTTGGAAGGTATCACTGAAGCTTTCTTT. Translated, it gives CASSLWRLEGITEAFF. Looking up the rest from reference TRBV28 and TRBJ1-1 gives the full variable domain: DVKVTQSSRYLVKRTGEKVFLECVQDMDHENMFWYRQDPGLGLRLIYFSYDVKMKEKGDIPEGYSVSREKKERFSLILESASTNQTSMYLCASSLWRLEGITEAFFGQGTRLTVV.

V is TRBV30 and J is TRBJ2-5; D perhaps matches TRBD2 (5 bases). The CDR3 runs to 13 residues. The germline V gene encodes CDR1 GTSNPN and CDR2 SVGIG (reference sequence). The V and J ends lost 2 bases and 3 bases respectively, with 10 bases between them. For the CDR3, the DNA is TGTGCCTGGAGTACCGGACTCAAAGAGACCCAGTACTTC. Amino acid sequence: CAWSTGLKETQYF.

V gene TRBV6-1 combines with J gene TRBJ1-6; 7 bases match TRBD1. CDR1 MNHNS and CDR2 SASEGT come from the germline V gene. V dropped 4 bases and J dropped 5; count of bases not matched to a gene: 2. This CDR3 region has 14 residues. The CDR3 is CASSGDSHNSPLHF. The CDR3 region has the DNA TGTGCCAGCAGTGGGGACAGTCATAATTCACCCCTCCACTTT.

The V call is TRBV9, the J call TRBJ1-6; the match to TRBD1 covers 7 bases. The length of the CDR3 is 13 residues. The germline V gene has CDR1 SGDLS and CDR2 YYNGEE. The V and J ends lost 4 bases and 9 bases, in that order; junction bases with no gene match: 4. CDR3 amino acids: CASSQTGLSPLHF. Here the CDR3 DNA reads TGTGCCAGCAGCCAGACAGGGCTTTCACCCCTCCACTTT.

This clone appeared a few times. The chain carries TRBV19 and TRBJ1-5; 7 bases line up with TRBD1. Germline V gene lookup returns CDR1 LNHDA and CDR2 SQIVND (reference sequence). V was clipped by 10 bases and J by 3 bases; unmatched bases: 9. The CDR3 sequence is 14 residues long. The CDR3 protein is CATRGQAPNQPQHF. As DNA, the CDR3 is TGTGCCACTCGAGGACAGGCGCCCAATCAGCCCCAGCATTTT.

Here the CDR3 reads CASSLGQNQPQHF. The DNA of the CDR3 is TGTGCCAGCAGCTTAGGACAGAATCAGCCCCAGCATTTT. The chain is built from TRBV7-2 and TRBJ1-5; D is perhaps TRBD1 (5 bases). Trimming stripped 1 base from V and 4 bases from J, with 5 bases between. The CDR3 sequence is 13 residues long. Germline-derived CDR1 and CDR2 are SGHTA and FQGNSA.

This clone was seen only a few times. The chain recombines TRBV6-1 with TRBJ2-3; D is possibly TRBD2 (6 bases). CDR3 length equals 13 residues. Germline V gene lookup returns CDR1 MNHNS and CDR2 SASEGT. Trimming removed 4 bases at V and 6 bases at J, with 11 bases between. The CDR3 bases are TGTGCCAGCAGTGGCCTAGCGTCTGATACGCAGTATTTT. This encodes CASSGLASDTQYF.

This clone was seen more than once but under ten times. The rearrangement links TRBV10-1 to TRBJ1-6; tentative D call: TRBD1 (5 bases). The CDR3 spans 14 residues. The germline V gene encodes CDR1 WNHNN and CDR2 SYGVQD (reference sequence). Trimming cost V 8 bases and J 7 bases, with 15 bases left between them. Here the CDR3 reads CASGPSSGNSPLHF. CDR3 nucleotides: TGCGCCAGCGGACCATCTTCAGGGAATTCACCCCTCCACTTT.

Here the CDR3 reads CAWSAKWGTGDLRYGYTF. The CDR3 DNA is TGTGCCTGGAGTGCCAAATGGGGGACAGGGGATCTCCGCTATGGCTACACCTTC. J is TRBJ1-2 and V is TRBV30; TRBD1 agrees at 10 bases. This CDR3 has 18 amino acids. The germline CDR1 and CDR2 sequences are GTSNPN and SVGIG (reference sequence). V dropped 1 base and J dropped 4; count of bases not matched to a gene: 15.

The chain is built from TRBV11-2 and TRBJ2-1, with 9 bases fitting TRBD1. The V and J ends lost 6 bases and 5 bases, in that order; junction bases with no gene match: 11. CDR1 and CDR2 (germline): SGHAT, FQNNGV. The CDR3 contains 16 residues. The CDR3 sequence is CASRPTGGQGHNEQFF. CDR3 bases: TGTGCCAGCAGACCTACGGGGGGACAGGGCCACAATGAGCAGTTCTTC.

V gene TRBV19 combines with J gene TRBJ1-5; 11 positions match TRBD1. Looked up from germline, CDR1 is LNHDA and CDR2 is SQIVND (reference sequence). CDR3 length: 16 residues. V was clipped by 7 bases and J by 5 bases; unmatched bases: 10. The CDR3 region is CASTQDRGPPDQPQHF. In nucleotides, the CDR3 is TGTGCCAGTACCCAGGACAGGGGGCCCCCCGATCAGCCCCAGCATTTT.

The V gene is TRBV19, the J gene TRBJ1-6, with D possibly matching TRBD1 (5 bases). This CDR3 has 13 amino acids. Trimming shortened V by 6 bases and J by 7 bases, and 10 bases separated the two germline ends. Germline lookup yields CDR1 LNHDA and CDR2 SQIVND (reference sequence). The CDR3 sequence is CASSQTGNSPLHF. In nucleotides, the CDR3 is TGTGCCAGTAGCCAAACAGGAAATTCACCCCTCCACTTT.